Presented here are 16 T cell receptor beta chains from one specimen sequenced in a study of cytotoxic CD8 clonotypes in ibrutinib-treated CLL. The protocol was immunoSEQ multiplex PCR, while the TCRdb copy is restricted to in-frame clones and leaves out a portion. The top ten clones hold 6.5% to 8% of a sample with some 310,000 clones, roughly 79% of them seen once. The starting material was PBMCs, obtained before ibrutinib treatment. The source of these receptors is a human donor with chronic lymphocytic leukemia.

The chain joins TRBV6-6 to TRBJ2-7; tentatively, D is TRBD2 (5 bases). Germline V gene lookup returns CDR1 MNHNY and CDR2 SVGAGI (reference sequence). The CDR3 has 12 residues. V dropped 8 bases and J dropped 2 bases, with 10 bases sitting between them. CDR3 DNA sequence: TGTGCCAGCTCGGGGAACCCCTACGAGCAGTACTTC. It is translated as CASSGNPYEQYF.

The V and J genes are TRBV5-8 and TRBJ2-1; the match to TRBD2 covers 16 bases. Germline values: CDR1 SGHTS, CDR2 YDEGEE. The CDR3 sequence is 16 residues long. V lost 4 bases and J lost 8; bases outside the gene matches: 6. This chain's CDR3 is CASSTGTSGRADEQFF. CDR3 sequence (DNA): TGTGCCAGCAGCACTGGGACTAGCGGGAGGGCCGATGAGCAGTTCTTC.

This clone was seen only once. The V and J genes are TRBV7-9 and TRBJ1-2; 9 bases agree with TRBD1. J was trimmed by 7 bases and V by 4 bases; bases with no gene match: 7. The CDR3 extends over 14 amino acids. Germline assignment: CDR1 SEHNR and CDR2 FQNEAQ (reference sequence). For the CDR3, the DNA is TGTGCCAGCAGCTACGACAGGGGGGTAGGTGGCTACACCTTC. Amino acid sequence: CASSYDRGVGGYTF.

The J gene is TRBJ1-4, the V gene TRBV30; 9 positions match TRBD1. The CDR3 extends over 14 amino acids. CDR1 GTSNPN and CDR2 SVGIG come from the germline V gene (reference sequence). V trimming: 3 bases; J trimming: 7 bases; junction bases outside the gene matches: 6. CDR3 amino acids: CAWSGQGRSEKLFF. For the CDR3, the DNA is TGTGCCTGGAGCGGACAGGGGAGGAGTGAAAAACTGTTTTTT.

Ten or more counts support this clone. The rearrangement links TRBV10-1 to TRBJ1-1, with a possible D match to TRBD1 (6 bases). The CDR3 covers 15 residues. Trimming took off 3 bases at V and 11 bases at J, with 22 bases between the two ends. Germline values: CDR1 WNHNN, CDR2 SYGVQD (reference sequence). CDR3 DNA sequence: TGCGCCAGCAGTGAACGTTACAGGGTAGGTATCGAGGCTTTCTTT. It specifies CASSERYRVGIEAFF.

The chain is built from TRBV29-1 and TRBJ2-7; D gene uncertain. Trimming stripped 2 bases from V and 1 base from J, with 9 bases between. CDR1 is SQVTM and CDR2 is ANQGSEA in the germline V gene. This CDR3 is 13 amino acids long. The DNA for the CDR3 is TGCAGCGTTGAACGTCCGGAGTCCTACGAGCAGTACTTC. It codes for CSVERPESYEQYF.

V and J are TRBV6-1 and TRBJ2-1; TRBD2 might be the D (6 bases). The germline V gene has CDR1 MNHNS and CDR2 SASEGT. V lost 7 bases to trimming and J lost 4 bases, with 14 bases between them. This CDR3 contains 14 residues. CDR3 loop: CASTRPGTYNEQFF. CDR3 DNA sequence: TGTGCCAGCACCCGACCCGGGACTTACAATGAGCAGTTCTTC.

This clone was counted between two and nine times. The chain joins TRBV2 to TRBJ2-7, with 10 bases matching TRBD2. CDR3 length: 14 amino acids. Germline CDR1 is SNHLY and CDR2 is FYNNEI. Germline trimming cut 5 bases from V and 6 bases from J; bases unmatched to any gene: 7. The CDR3 sequence is CASSKLAGFVEQYF. CDR3 DNA: TGTGCCAGCAGTAAACTAGCGGGATTCGTCGAGCAGTACTTC.

The rearrangement links TRBV30 to TRBJ2-7, with unresolved D. In germline, CDR1 is GTSNPN, CDR2 SVGIG (reference sequence). V was shortened by 0 bases and J by 4 bases, with 10 bases between the two germline ends. This CDR3 comprises 13 residues. The CDR3 protein is CAWSVDPRYEQYF. The CDR3 coding sequence is TGTGCCTGGAGTGTTGACCCCAGGTACGAGCAGTACTTC.

This clone showed up just once. This rearrangement joins TRBV7-9 to TRBJ2-1; 15 bases fit TRBD2. The trim removed 2 bases at V and 9 bases at J, leaving 8 bases unmatched. Germline V gene data show CDR1 as SEHNR and CDR2 as FQNEAQ (reference sequence). The CDR3 spans 17 residues. For the CDR3, the DNA is TGTGCCAGCAGCTTACCCAGAGGACTAGCGGGAGGGTTTGAGCAGTTCTTC. Protein sequence: CASSLPRGLAGGFEQFF.

The DNA of the CDR3 is TGTGCCAGCAGTGCAAGGACTAGCGGGAGCTACGAGCAGTACTTC. It translates to CASSARTSGSYEQYF. This chain joins TRBV2 and TRBJ2-7, with TRBD2 matching over 13 bases. CDR1 and CDR2 (germline): SNHLY, FYNNEI. Trimming cost V 4 bases and J 3 bases; bases outside gene matches: 3. The CDR3 length is 15 residues. The full variable domain, its missing parts supplied by reference TRBV2 and TRBJ2-7, is EPEVTQTPSHQVTQMGQEVILRCVPISNHLYFYWYRQILGQKVEFLVSFYNNEISEKSEIFDDQFSVERPDGSNFTLKIRSTKLEDSAMYFCASSARTSGSYEQYFGPGTRLTVT.

The CDR3 here is CATSGIASNQPQHF. The CDR3, as DNA: TGTGCCACTTCCGGGATCGCTAGCAATCAGCCCCAGCATTTT. V usage is TRBV10-3 and J usage is TRBJ1-5; D gene uncertain. The CDR3 loop spans 14 amino acids. Trimming took off 10 bases at V and 0 bases at J, with 13 bases between the two ends. Germline V gene data show CDR1 as ENHRY and CDR2 as SYGVKD.

The chain employs TRBV12-5 and TRBJ2-2, with D uncertain. V lost 7 bases to trimming and J lost 4 bases, with 22 bases between them. The CDR3 extends over 17 amino acids. Germline-derived CDR1 and CDR2 are LGHNT and FRNRAP. DNA of the CDR3: TGTGCTAGTGCCAAGAACTTTCCGGCTGGCGGCACCGGGGAGCTGTTTTTT. Its protein product is CASAKNFPAGGTGELFF. The full variable domain, its missing parts supplied by reference TRBV12-5 and TRBJ2-2, is DARVTQTPRHKVTEMGQEVTMRCQPILGHNTVFWYRQTMMQGLELLAYFRNRAPLDDSGMPKDRFSAEMPDATLATLKIQPSEPRDSAVYFCASAKNFPAGGTGELFFGEGSRLTVL.

CDR3 sequence (DNA): TGTGCCAGCAGTCTCGGGACTTCGAGGTACGAGCAGTACTTC. Translated, it gives CASSLGTSRYEQYF. The V call is TRBV7-9, the J call TRBJ2-7, with D possibly matching TRBD2 (6 bases). The V gene's germline CDR1 is SEHNR and CDR2 FQNEAQ (reference sequence). The germline V and J ends were trimmed by 6 bases and 4 bases, with 16 bases remaining between them. The CDR3 sequence is 14 residues long.

The chain is built from TRBV7-9 and TRBJ2-3; D possibly corresponds to TRBD2 (7 bases). Germline CDR1 is SEHNR and CDR2 is FQNEAQ (reference sequence). This CDR3 has 14 residues. V was trimmed by 10 bases and J by 2 bases, leaving 16 bases between them. The CDR3 DNA reads TGTGCCACCGGGGGGCCGGGAAACACAGATACGCAGTATTTT. This codes for CATGGPGNTDTQYF.

The chain links TRBV4-3 to TRBJ2-7; no definite D call. Looked up from germline, CDR1 is LGHNA and CDR2 is YSLEER. V was pared by 1 base and J by 3 bases, with 16 bases between. The CDR3 consists of 16 residues. The CDR3 reads CASSQGKEAHYYEQYF. The CDR3 DNA reads TGCGCCAGCAGCCAAGGAAAGGAAGCGCATTACTACGAGCAGTACTTC.